These T cell receptor beta chains were read from a single sample in a study of T cells in Graves' hyperthyroidism and ophthalmopathy. One entry per CDR3 protein, called by TCRdb with MiXCR from the multiplex PCR reads. This sample has some 400,000 distinct CDR3 sequences, with roughly 13% found just once. The sequenced sample consisted of blood. These receptors were taken from a woman in her sixties or seventies with Graves' hyperthyroidism. The CDR3 runs from the conserved cysteine through the conserved F or W. D genes are given only for firm matches. Clone size is stated in some rows and not others, as once, few, many or a class when expanded.

abundance: -
v_gene: TRBV11-2
d_gene: TRBD2
j_gene: TRBJ2-3
CDR3nt: TGTGCCAGCAGCCTCCAACTAGCGGGAGTATCGGATACGCAGTATTTT
CDR3aa: CASSLQLAGVSDTQYF

abundance: -
v_gene: TRBV12-3/TRBV12-4
d_gene: -
j_gene: TRBJ1-1
CDR3nt: TGTGCCAGCAGTTCCGGCGTGGGTATGAACACTGAAGCTTTCTTT
CDR3aa: CASSSGVGMNTEAFF

abundance: -
v_gene: TRBV6-1
d_gene: TRBD2
j_gene: TRBJ2-7
CDR3nt: TGTGCCAGCAGTGAAAGTCCTAGCGGGAGTGAGTCCTACGAGCAGTACTTC
CDR3aa: CASSESPSGSESYEQYF

abundance: -
v_gene: TRBV5-1
d_gene: -
j_gene: TRBJ2-1
CDR3nt: TGCGCCAGCAGCTTTGGAGGGGGAGACAATGAGCAGTTCTTC
CDR3aa: CASSFGGGDNEQFF

abundance: many
v_gene: TRBV2
d_gene: -
j_gene: TRBJ2-5
CDR3nt: TGTGCCAGCAGTGAAAGGCTCCAAACAGGGTCGGAGACCCAGTACTTC
CDR3aa: CASSERLQTGSETQYF

abundance: few
v_gene: TRBV6-1
d_gene: TRBD1
j_gene: TRBJ1-1
CDR3nt: TGTGCCAGCAGCAAAAGGACAGGGGGGGACACTGAAGCTTTCTTT
CDR3aa: CASSKRTGGDTEAFF

abundance: many
v_gene: TRBV11-2
d_gene: -
j_gene: TRBJ2-1
CDR3nt: TGTGCCAGCAGCTCCGTTGGCTATGAGCAGTTCTTC
CDR3aa: CASSSVGYEQFF

abundance: medium-sized
v_gene: TRBV5-1
d_gene: -
j_gene: TRBJ2-6
CDR3nt: TGTGCCAGCAGCTTAGAAGGGTCTGGGGCCAACGTCCTGACTTTC
CDR3aa: CASSLEGSGANVLTF

abundance: many
v_gene: TRBV12-3/TRBV12-4
d_gene: -
j_gene: TRBJ2-2
CDR3nt: TGTGCCAGCAGCCTTAGGAGGGCCGGGGAGCTGTTTTTT
CDR3aa: CASSLRRAGELFF

abundance: -
v_gene: TRBV9
d_gene: TRBD1
j_gene: TRBJ1-2
CDR3nt: TGTGCCAGCAGCGTAAGCGGGACAGGGCTAAACTATGGCTACACCTTC
CDR3aa: CASSVSGTGLNYGYTF

abundance: -
v_gene: TRBV20-1
d_gene: TRBD2
j_gene: TRBJ2-1
CDR3nt: TGCAGTGGCACCCAAAGTAGCGGGAGCGGTGAGCAGTTCTTC
CDR3aa: CSGTQSSGSGEQFF

abundance: many
v_gene: TRBV11-3
d_gene: -
j_gene: TRBJ2-7
CDR3nt: TGTGCCAGCAGCTCCACGGGACGGGCCTACGAGCAGTACTTC
CDR3aa: CASSSTGRAYEQYF

abundance: many
v_gene: TRBV12-3/TRBV12-4
d_gene: -
j_gene: TRBJ2-7
CDR3nt: TGTGCCAGCAGTCGCATAGGGGTATCCTCCTACGAGCAGTACTTC
CDR3aa: CASSRIGVSSYEQYF

abundance: few
v_gene: TRBV5-1
d_gene: TRBD2
j_gene: TRBJ2-5
CDR3nt: TGCGCCAGCAGCCCGCAGACTAGCGGGAGGGAGACCCAGTACTTC
CDR3aa: CASSPQTSGRETQYF

abundance: many
v_gene: TRBV5-1
d_gene: TRBD2
j_gene: TRBJ2-3
CDR3nt: TGCGCCAGCAGCTTACAGCGGGAGGACACAGATACGCAGTATTTT
CDR3aa: CASSLQREDTDTQYF

abundance: -
v_gene: TRBV12-3/TRBV12-4
d_gene: TRBD1
j_gene: TRBJ1-2
CDR3nt: TGTGCCAGCAGTGATACAGGGGGCTACGGCTATGGCTACACCTTC
CDR3aa: CASSDTGGYGYGYTF

abundance: -
v_gene: TRBV2
d_gene: TRBD1
j_gene: TRBJ2-7
CDR3nt: TGTGCCAGCAGTGGACAGGGTTCGTCCTACGAGCAGTACTTC
CDR3aa: CASSGQGSSYEQYF

abundance: many
v_gene: TRBV7-2
d_gene: -
j_gene: TRBJ2-7
CDR3nt: TGTGCCAGCAGGCTAGCGTCCTCCTACGAGCAGTACTTC
CDR3aa: CASRLASSYEQYF

abundance: once
v_gene: TRBV27
d_gene: TRBD1
j_gene: TRBJ2-1
CDR3nt: TGTGCCAGCAGTTTCGTCAGGGGGAACAATGAGCAGTTCTTC
CDR3aa: CASSFVRGNNEQFF

abundance: -
v_gene: TRBV29-1
d_gene: TRBD1
j_gene: TRBJ2-5
CDR3nt: TGCAGCGCCGACAGGGCCTCCAGTGGGGAGACCCAGTACTTC
CDR3aa: CSADRASSGETQYF

abundance: many
v_gene: TRBV10-3
d_gene: -
j_gene: TRBJ2-1
CDR3nt: TGTGCCATCAGTGAGTACCCTACCAATGAGCAGTTCTTC
CDR3aa: CAISEYPTNEQFF

abundance: -
v_gene: TRBV7-8
d_gene: TRBD2
j_gene: TRBJ2-1
CDR3nt: TGTGCCAGCAGCTTTGCCAGGACTAGCGGGCGGAGCTCCTACAATGAGCAGTTCTTC
CDR3aa: CASSFARTSGRSSYNEQFF

abundance: many
v_gene: TRBV6-1
d_gene: TRBD1
j_gene: TRBJ2-7
CDR3nt: TGTGCCAGCAGTCACGGGGCCCGAGGACAGGGAAGCTCCTACGAGCAGTACTTC
CDR3aa: CASSHGARGQGSSYEQYF

abundance: -
v_gene: TRBV20-1
d_gene: TRBD2
j_gene: TRBJ2-2
CDR3nt: TGCAGTGCTAGACCCGGCGGACTAGCAGGCGGGGAGCTGTTTTTT
CDR3aa: CSARPGGLAGGELFF

abundance: -
v_gene: TRBV2
d_gene: -
j_gene: TRBJ2-7
CDR3nt: TGTGCCAGCAGCCCCTACCGGGGTGCCTACGAGCAGTACTTC
CDR3aa: CASSPYRGAYEQYF

abundance: few
v_gene: TRBV19
d_gene: TRBD1
j_gene: TRBJ2-3
CDR3nt: TGTGCCAGTAGCGACAGGGGCTTTACCCCCACAGATACGCAGTATTTT
CDR3aa: CASSDRGFTPTDTQYF

abundance: many
v_gene: TRBV29-1
d_gene: TRBD1
j_gene: TRBJ1-1
CDR3nt: TGCAGCGCTCTCCAAGGACAGGGGGATATCACTGAAGCTTTCTTT
CDR3aa: CSALQGQGDITEAFF

abundance: -
v_gene: TRBV7-9
d_gene: TRBD2
j_gene: TRBJ2-3
CDR3nt: TGTGCCAGCAGCCCACCGGGACTAGCGGGAGCAGATACGCAGTATTTT
CDR3aa: CASSPPGLAGADTQYF